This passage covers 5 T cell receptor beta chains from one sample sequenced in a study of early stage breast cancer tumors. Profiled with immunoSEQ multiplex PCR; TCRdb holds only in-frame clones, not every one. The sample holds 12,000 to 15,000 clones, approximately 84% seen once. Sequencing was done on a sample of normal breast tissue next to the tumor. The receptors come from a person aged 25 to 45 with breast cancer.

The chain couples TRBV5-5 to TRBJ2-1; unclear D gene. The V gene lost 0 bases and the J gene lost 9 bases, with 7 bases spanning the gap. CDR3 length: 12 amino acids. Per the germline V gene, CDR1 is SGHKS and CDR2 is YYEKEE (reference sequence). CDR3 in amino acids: CASSLGGSEQFF. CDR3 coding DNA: TGTGCCAGCAGCTTGGGGGGTAGTGAGCAGTTCTTC.

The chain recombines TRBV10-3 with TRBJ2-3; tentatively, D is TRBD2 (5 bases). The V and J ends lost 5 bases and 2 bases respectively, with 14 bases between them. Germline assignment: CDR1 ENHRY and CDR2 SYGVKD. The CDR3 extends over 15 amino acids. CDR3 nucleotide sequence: TGTGCCATCAGTCCGGCGGCCGGGAACACAGATACGCAGTATTTT. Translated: CAISPAAGNTDTQYF.

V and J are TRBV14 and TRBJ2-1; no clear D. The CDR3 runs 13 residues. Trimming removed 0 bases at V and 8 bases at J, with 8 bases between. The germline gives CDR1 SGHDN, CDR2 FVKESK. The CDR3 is CASSQDRVDEQFF. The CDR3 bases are TGTGCCAGCAGCCAAGATCGGGTCGATGAGCAGTTCTTC.

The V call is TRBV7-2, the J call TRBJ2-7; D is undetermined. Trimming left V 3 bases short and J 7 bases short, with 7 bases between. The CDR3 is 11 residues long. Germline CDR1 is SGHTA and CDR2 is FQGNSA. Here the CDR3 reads CASSFLGEQYF. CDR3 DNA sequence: TGTGCCAGCAGCTTTCTCGGGGAGCAGTACTTC.

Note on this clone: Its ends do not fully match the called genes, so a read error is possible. CDR3 sequence reads: CASSNGPISRQATQYF. As DNA, the CDR3 is TGTGCCAGCAGCAACGGGCCCATTAGTAGGCAAGCGACCCAGTACTTC. The chain joins TRBV7-2 to TRBJ2-5; D unclear. The CDR3 covers 16 residues. The germline gives CDR1 SGHTA, CDR2 FQGNSA. The full variable domain, rest sourced from reference TRBV7-2 and TRBJ2-5, is GAGVSQSPSNKVTEKGKDVELRCDPISGHTALYWYRQSLGQGLEFLIYFQGNSAPDKSGLPSDRFSAERTGGSVSTLTIQRTQQEDSAVYLCASSNGPISRQATQYFGPGTRLLVL.